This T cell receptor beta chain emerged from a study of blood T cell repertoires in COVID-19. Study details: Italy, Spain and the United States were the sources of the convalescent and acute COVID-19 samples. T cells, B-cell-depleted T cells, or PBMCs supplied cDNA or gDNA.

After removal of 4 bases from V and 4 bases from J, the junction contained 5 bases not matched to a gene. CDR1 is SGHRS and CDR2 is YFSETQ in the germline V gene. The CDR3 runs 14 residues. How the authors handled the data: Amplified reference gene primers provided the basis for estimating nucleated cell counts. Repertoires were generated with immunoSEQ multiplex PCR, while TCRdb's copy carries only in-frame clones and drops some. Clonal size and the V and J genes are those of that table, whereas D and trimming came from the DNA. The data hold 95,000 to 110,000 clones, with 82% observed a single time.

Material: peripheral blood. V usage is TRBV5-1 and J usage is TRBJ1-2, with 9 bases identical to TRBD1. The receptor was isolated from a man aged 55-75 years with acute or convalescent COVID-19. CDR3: CASSRGQGTYGYTF. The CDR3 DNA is TGCGCCAGCAGCAGGGGACAGGGAACCTATGGCTACACCTTC. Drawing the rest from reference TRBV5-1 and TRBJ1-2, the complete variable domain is KAGVTQTPRYLIKTRGQQVTLSCSPISGHRSVSWYQQTPGQGLQFLFEYFSETQRNKGNFPGRFSGRQFSNSRSEMNVSTLELGDSALYLCASSRGQGTYGYTFGSGTRLTVV.